This TCR beta chain comes out of a study of CD8 T cells in ankylosing spondylitis. This clonotype has a count of ten or more. Antigen: not known. Germline V lookup: CDR1 SGHAT, CDR2 FQNNGV. The CDR3 covers 15 residues. Trimming took off 5 bases at V and 4 bases at J, with 16 bases between the two ends. Notes on the study in general: Clones tied to disease were said to be significantly enriched in matched ankylosing spondylitis synovial fluid.

In TCRdb, the 5' RACE reads were re-called with MiXCR into one record per CDR3 protein. The sample has some 140,000 distinct CDR3 sequences; roughly 8% are singletons. The chain combines TRBV11-2 with TRBJ2-3; TRBD2 is a possible D gene (6 bases). The specimen sequenced was synovial fluid, either unsorted or a sorted T cell fraction (not recorded which). The sequence came from a male donor with ankylosing spondylitis. The CDR3 spells CASSTGGGGADTQYF. CDR3 in DNA: TGTGCCAGCAGCACAGGTGGGGGAGGAGCAGATACGCAGTATTTT.